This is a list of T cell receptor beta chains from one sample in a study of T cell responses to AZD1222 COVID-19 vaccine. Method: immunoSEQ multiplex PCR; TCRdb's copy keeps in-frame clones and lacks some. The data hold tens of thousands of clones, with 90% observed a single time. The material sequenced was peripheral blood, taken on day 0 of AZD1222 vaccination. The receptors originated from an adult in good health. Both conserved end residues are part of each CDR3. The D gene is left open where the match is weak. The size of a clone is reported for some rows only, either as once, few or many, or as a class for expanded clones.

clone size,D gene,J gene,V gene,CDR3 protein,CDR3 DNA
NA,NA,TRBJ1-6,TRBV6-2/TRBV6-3,CASSHSTVNSPLHF,TGTGCCAGCAGTCACTCGACAGTTAATTCACCCCTCCACTTT
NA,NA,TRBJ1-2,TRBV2,CASSVRTAYGYTF,TGTGCCAGCAGTGTGCGGACAGCCTATGGCTACACCTTC
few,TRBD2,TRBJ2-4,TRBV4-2,CASSQMGTSGNIQYF,TGTGCCAGCAGCCAAATGGGGACTAGCGGAAACATTCAGTACTTC
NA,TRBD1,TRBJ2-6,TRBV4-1,CASSQGGGWDRYSGANVLTF,TGCGCCAGCAGCCAAGGCGGTGGATGGGACAGATACTCTGGGGCCAACGTCCTGACTTTC
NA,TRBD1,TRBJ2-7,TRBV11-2,CASSLGVGQGNEQYF,TGTGCCAGCAGCTTGGGTGTGGGACAGGGTAACGAGCAGTACTTC
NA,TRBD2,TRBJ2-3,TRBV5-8,CASSLGLAGDTDTQYF,TGTGCCAGCAGCTTGGGTCTAGCGGGGGACACAGATACGCAGTATTTT
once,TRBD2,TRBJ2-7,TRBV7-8,CASSLAGGYEQYF,TGTGCCAGCAGCTTAGCGGGGGGGTACGAGCAGTACTTC
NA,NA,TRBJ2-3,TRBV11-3,CASSSSGGLSTDTQYF,TGTGCCAGCAGCTCTAGTGGCGGCCTTAGCACAGATACGCAGTATTTT
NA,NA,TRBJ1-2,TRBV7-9,CASSLGSPYTF,TGTGCCAGCAGCTTGGGGAGCCCCTACACCTTC
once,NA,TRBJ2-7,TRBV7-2,CASSLVSGINYEQYF,TGTGCCAGCAGCTTAGTCTCAGGTATTAACTACGAGCAGTACTTC
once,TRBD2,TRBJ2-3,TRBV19,CASSTTSGTTDTQYF,TGTGCCAGTAGTACGACTAGCGGAACCACAGATACGCAGTATTTT
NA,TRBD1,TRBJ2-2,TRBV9,CASSQGYDTGELFF,TGTGCCAGTTCACAGGGGTATGACACCGGGGAGCTGTTTTTT
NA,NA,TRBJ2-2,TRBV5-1,CASSIRVQPNTGELFF,TGCGCCAGCAGCATACGAGTGCAACCGAACACCGGGGAGCTGTTTTTT
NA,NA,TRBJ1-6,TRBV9,CASSVEGSPLHF,TGTGCCAGCAGCGTAGAGGGTTCACCCCTCCACTTT
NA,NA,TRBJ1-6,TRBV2,CASRYQAYNSPLHF,TGTGCCAGCAGGTATCAGGCTTATAATTCACCCCTCCACTTT
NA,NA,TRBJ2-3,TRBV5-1,CASSTGGQTVGTDTQYF,TGCGCCAGCAGCACCGGAGGGCAAACGGTGGGTACAGATACGCAGTATTTT
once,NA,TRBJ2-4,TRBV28,CASRGVDTKNIQYF,TGTGCCAGCAGGGGGGTCGACACCAAAAACATTCAGTACTTC
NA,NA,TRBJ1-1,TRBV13,CASTTVGTEAFF,TGTGCCAGCACCACCGTAGGCACTGAAGCTTTCTTT
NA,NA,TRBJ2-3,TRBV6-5,CASTWGGTDTQYF,TGTGCCAGCACGTGGGGCGGCACAGATACGCAGTATTTT
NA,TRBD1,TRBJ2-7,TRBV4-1,CASSRAGTVTYEQYF,TGCGCCAGCAGCCGAGCCGGGACAGTAACCTACGAGCAGTACTTC
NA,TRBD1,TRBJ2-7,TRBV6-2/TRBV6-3,CATSGQGASYEQYF,TGTGCCACCAGCGGACAGGGGGCGTCCTACGAGCAGTACTTC
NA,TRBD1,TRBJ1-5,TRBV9,CASSEQGAQPQHF,TGTGCCAGCAGCGAACAGGGGGCCCAGCCCCAGCATTTT
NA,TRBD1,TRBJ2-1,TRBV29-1,CSVGRGLYNEQFF,TGCAGCGTTGGAAGGGGGCTGTACAATGAGCAGTTCTTC
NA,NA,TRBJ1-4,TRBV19,CASSISATNEKLFF,TGTGCCAGTAGTATTTCGGCAACTAATGAAAAACTGTTTTTT
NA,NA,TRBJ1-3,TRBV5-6,CASSSSPSSSGNTIYF,TGTGCCAGCAGCTCGAGCCCGTCAAGCTCTGGAAACACCATATATTTT
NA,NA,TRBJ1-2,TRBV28,CASSPEGLRPGYTF,TGTGCCAGCAGTCCTGAAGGTCTCCGGCCCGGCTACACCTTC
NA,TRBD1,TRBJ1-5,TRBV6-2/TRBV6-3,CASSTPGTGGRNQPQHF,TGTGCCAGCAGTACGCCCGGGACAGGGGGCCGCAATCAGCCCCAGCATTTT
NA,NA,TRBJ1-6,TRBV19,CASSIGGGRDSPLHF,TGTGCCAGTAGTATAGGGGGGGGACGGGACTCACCCCTCCACTTT
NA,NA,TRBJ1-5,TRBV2,CASRETTNQPQHF,TGTGCCAGCAGAGAGACAACTAATCAGCCCCAGCATTTT
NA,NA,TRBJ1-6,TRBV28,CASSLSRGLSPLHF,TGTGCCAGCAGTTTGTCCCGGGGGCTATCACCCCTCCACTTT
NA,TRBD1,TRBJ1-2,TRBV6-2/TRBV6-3,CASRPQGASYGYTF,TGTGCCAGCAGACCTCAGGGGGCGAGCTATGGCTACACCTTC
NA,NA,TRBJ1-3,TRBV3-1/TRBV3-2,CASSQGGHWGNTIYF,TGTGCCAGCAGCCAAGGGGGACACTGGGGAAACACCATATATTTT
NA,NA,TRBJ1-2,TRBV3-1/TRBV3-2,CASSQGGGGRGYGYTF,TGTGCCAGCAGCCAAGGGGGTGGGGGCCGCGGCTATGGCTACACCTTC
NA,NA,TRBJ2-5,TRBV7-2,CASSGYRASRETQYF,TGTGCCAGCAGCGGGTACAGGGCATCGAGAGAGACCCAGTACTTC
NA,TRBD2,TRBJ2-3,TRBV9,CASGEGLAGDTQYF,TGTGCCAGCGGAGAGGGACTAGCGGGGGATACGCAGTATTTT
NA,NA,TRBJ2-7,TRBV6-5,CASSPSKFYEQYF,TGTGCCAGCAGCCCCAGCAAATTCTACGAGCAGTACTTC
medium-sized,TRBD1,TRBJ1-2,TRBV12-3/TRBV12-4,CASSPGTGFGYTF,TGTGCCAGCAGTCCCGGGACAGGGTTCGGCTACACCTTC
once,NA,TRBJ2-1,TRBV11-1,CASSLITPEQFF,TGTGCCAGCAGCTTAATAACCCCTGAGCAGTTCTTC
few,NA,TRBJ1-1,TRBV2,CATTAQTLWAFF,TGTGCCACCACGGCACAGACCCTGTGGGCTTTCTTT
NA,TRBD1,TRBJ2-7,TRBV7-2,CASSFGQGKREQYF,TGTGCCAGCAGCTTTGGACAGGGGAAGCGCGAGCAGTACTTC
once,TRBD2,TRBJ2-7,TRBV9,CASSVERAGPEQYF,TGTGCCAGCAGCGTAGAGCGAGCGGGGCCCGAGCAGTACTTC
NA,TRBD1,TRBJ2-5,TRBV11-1,CASTLGTGYETQYF,TGTGCCAGCACCCTAGGGACAGGGTATGAGACCCAGTACTTC
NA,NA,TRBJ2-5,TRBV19,CASSMGSQETQYF,TGTGCCAGTAGTATGGGCAGCCAAGAGACCCAGTACTTC
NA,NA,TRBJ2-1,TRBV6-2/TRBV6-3,CASSYYQGSYNEQFF,TGTGCCAGCAGTTACTACCAGGGATCCTACAATGAGCAGTTCTTC
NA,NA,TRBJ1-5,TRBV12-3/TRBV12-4,CASSLQEQPQHF,TGTGCCAGCAGTTTACAGGAGCAGCCCCAGCATTTT
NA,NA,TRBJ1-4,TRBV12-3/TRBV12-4,CASSRGALPHPIF,TGTGCCAGCAGCCGGGGGGCCCTGCCACACCCGATTTTT
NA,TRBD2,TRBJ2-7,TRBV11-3,CASSPGGAYYEQYF,TGTGCCAGCAGCCCGGGGGGGGCGTACTACGAGCAGTACTTC
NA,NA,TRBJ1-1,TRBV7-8,CASILGRNMNTEAFF,TGTGCCAGCATCCTTGGACGGAATATGAACACTGAAGCTTTCTTT
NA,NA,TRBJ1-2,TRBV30,CAWSVDTIYGYTF,TGTGCCTGGAGTGTTGACACGATCTATGGCTACACCTTC
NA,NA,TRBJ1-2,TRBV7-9,CASSIDSYGYTF,TGTGCCAGCAGCATTGACAGCTATGGCTACACCTTC
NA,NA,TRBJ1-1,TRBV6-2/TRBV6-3,CASSYNRNTEAFF,TGTGCCAGCAGTTACAACAGGAACACTGAAGCTTTCTTT
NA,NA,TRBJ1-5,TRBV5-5,CASSLVGQGQPQHF,TGTGCCAGCAGCTTGGTGGGGCAGGGTCAGCCCCAGCATTTT
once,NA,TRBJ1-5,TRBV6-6,CASSYSSQPNQPQHF,TGTGCCAGCAGTTACTCTTCACAGCCAAATCAGCCCCAGCATTTT
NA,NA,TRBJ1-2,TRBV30,CAWRVGNYGYTF,TGTGCCTGGAGGGTAGGGAACTATGGCTACACCTTC
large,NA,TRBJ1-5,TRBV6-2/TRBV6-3,CASSYREHQPQHF,TGTGCCAGCAGTTACCGGGAGCATCAGCCCCAGCATTTT
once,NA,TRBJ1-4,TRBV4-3,CASSQAEGKTNEKLFF,TGCGCCAGCAGCCAAGCGGAGGGAAAAACTAATGAAAAACTGTTTTTT